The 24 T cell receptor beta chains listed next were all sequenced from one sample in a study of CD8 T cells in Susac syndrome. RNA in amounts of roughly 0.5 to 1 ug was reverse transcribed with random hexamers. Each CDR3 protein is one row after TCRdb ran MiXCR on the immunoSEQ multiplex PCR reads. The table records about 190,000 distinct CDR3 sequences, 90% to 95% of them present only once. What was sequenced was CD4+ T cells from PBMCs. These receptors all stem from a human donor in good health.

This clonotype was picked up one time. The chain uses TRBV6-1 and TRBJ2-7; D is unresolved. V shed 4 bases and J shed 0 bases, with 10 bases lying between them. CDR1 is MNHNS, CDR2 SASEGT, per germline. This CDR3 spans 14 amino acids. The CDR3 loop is CASSVLHSSYEQYV. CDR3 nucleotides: TGTGCCAGCAGTGTATTGCATAGCTCCTACGAGCAGTACGTC.

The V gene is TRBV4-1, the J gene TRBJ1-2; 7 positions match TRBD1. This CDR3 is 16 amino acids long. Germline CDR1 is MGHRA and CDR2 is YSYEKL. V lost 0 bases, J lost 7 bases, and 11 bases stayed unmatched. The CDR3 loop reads CASSQESTGRYGGYTF. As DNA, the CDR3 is TGCGCCAGCAGCCAAGAATCGACAGGGAGGTATGGTGGCTACACCTTC.

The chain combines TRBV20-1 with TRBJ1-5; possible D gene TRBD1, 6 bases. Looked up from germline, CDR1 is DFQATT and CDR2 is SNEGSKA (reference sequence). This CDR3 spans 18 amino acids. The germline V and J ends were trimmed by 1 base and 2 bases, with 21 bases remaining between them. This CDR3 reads CSARVALRGEWGNQPQHF. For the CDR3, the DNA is TGCAGTGCTAGAGTCGCCCTAAGGGGGGAATGGGGCAATCAGCCCCAGCATTTT.

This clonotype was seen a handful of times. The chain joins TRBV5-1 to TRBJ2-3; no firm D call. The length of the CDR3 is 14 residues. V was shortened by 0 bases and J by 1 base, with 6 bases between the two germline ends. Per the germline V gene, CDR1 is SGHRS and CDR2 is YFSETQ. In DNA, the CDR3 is TGCGCCAGCAGCTTGGAGGCCGGCACAGATACGCAGTATTTT. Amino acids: CASSLEAGTDTQYF.

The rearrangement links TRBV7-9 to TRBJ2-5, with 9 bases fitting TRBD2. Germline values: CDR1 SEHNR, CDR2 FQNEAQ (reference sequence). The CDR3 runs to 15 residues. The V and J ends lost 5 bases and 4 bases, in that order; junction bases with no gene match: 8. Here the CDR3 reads CASSRSGRPGETQYF. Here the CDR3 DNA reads TGTGCCAGCAGCCGTAGCGGGAGACCCGGAGAGACCCAGTACTTC.

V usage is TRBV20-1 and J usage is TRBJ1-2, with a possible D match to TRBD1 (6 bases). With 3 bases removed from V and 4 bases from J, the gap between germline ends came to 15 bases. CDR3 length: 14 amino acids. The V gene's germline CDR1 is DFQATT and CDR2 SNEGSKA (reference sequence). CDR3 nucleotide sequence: TGCAGTGCTAGCGCCTTAGGACAGCTCTATGGCTACACCTTC. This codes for CSASALGQLYGYTF.

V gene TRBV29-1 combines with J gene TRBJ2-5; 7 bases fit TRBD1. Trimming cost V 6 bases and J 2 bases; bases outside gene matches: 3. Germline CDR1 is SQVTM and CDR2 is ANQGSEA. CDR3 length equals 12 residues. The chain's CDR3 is CSVAQGQETQYF. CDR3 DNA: TGCAGCGTGGCACAGGGGCAAGAGACCCAGTACTTC.

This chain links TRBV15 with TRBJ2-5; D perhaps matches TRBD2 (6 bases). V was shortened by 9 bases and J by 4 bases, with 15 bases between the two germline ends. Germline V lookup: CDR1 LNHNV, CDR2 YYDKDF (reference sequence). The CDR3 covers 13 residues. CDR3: CATGGGVGETQYF. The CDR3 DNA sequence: TGTGCCACTGGCGGAGGGGTAGGAGAGACCCAGTACTTC.

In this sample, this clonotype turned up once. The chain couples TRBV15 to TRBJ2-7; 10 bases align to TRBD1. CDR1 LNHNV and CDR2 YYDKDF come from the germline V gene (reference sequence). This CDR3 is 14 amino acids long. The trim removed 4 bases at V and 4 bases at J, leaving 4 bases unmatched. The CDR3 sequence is CATSKRTGGYEQYF. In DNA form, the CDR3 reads TGTGCCACCAGCAAAAGGACAGGGGGATACGAGCAGTACTTC. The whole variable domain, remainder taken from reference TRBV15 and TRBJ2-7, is DAMVIQNPRYQVTQFGKPVTLSCSQTLNHNVMYWYQQKSSQAPKLLFHYYDKDFNNEADTPDNFQSRRPNTSFCFLDIRSPGLGDTAMYLCATSKRTGGYEQYFGPGTRLTVT.

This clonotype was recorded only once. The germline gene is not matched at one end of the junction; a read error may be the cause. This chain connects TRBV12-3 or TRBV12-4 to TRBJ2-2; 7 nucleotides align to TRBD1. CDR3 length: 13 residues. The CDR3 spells CPSTGPLLGELFF. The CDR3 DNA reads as TGCCCTTCGACAGGGCCTCTTCTCGGGGAGCTGTTTTTT.

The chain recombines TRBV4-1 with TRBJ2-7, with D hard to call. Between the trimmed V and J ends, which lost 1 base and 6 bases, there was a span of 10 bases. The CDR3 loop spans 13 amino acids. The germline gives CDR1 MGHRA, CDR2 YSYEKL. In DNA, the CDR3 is TGCGCCAGCAGCCAAGCACCCACTCTCGAGCAGTACTTC. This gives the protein CASSQAPTLEQYF.

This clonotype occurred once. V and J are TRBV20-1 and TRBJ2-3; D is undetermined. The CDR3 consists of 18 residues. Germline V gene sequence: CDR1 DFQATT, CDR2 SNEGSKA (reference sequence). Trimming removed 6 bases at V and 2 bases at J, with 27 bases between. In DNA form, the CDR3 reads TGCAGTGCCGAATCCCCTACGGTCAGCACAACACCCACAGATACGCAGTATTTT. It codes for CSAESPTVSTTPTDTQYF.

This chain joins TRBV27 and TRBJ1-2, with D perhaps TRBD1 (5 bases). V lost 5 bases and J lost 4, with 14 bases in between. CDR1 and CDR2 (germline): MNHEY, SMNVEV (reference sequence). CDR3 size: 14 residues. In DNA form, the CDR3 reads TGTGCCAGCAGTCTTCCGGGACCCCCCTATGGCTACACCTTC. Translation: CASSLPGPPYGYTF.

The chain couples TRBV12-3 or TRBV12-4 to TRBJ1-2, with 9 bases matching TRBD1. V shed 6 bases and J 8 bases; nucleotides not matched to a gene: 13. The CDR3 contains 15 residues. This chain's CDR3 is CASSNPDRGDGGYTF. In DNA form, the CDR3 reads TGTGCCAGCAGCAACCCCGACAGGGGGGATGGGGGCTACACCTTC.

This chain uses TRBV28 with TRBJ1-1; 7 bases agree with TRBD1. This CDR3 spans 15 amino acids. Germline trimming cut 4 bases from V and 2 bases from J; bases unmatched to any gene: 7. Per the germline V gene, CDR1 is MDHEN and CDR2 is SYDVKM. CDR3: CASSSPGQLNTEAFF. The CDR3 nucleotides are TGTGCCAGCAGTTCCCCGGGACAGTTAAACACTGAAGCTTTCTTT.

CDR3 sequence reads: CSGVTGLAGDNEQFF. DNA for the CDR3: TGCAGCGGGGTAACGGGACTAGCGGGCGACAATGAGCAGTTCTTC. The rearrangement uses TRBV29-1 and TRBJ2-1, with 12 bases fitting TRBD2. This CDR3 has 15 amino acids. J was trimmed by 5 bases and V by 7 bases; bases with no gene match: 9. Germline lookup yields CDR1 SQVTM and CDR2 ANQGSEA.

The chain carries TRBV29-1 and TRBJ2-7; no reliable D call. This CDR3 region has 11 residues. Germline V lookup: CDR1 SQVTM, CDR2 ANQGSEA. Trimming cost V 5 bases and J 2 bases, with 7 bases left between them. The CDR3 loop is CSVSAAYEQYF. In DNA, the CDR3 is TGCAGCGTTTCCGCGGCCTACGAGCAGTACTTC.

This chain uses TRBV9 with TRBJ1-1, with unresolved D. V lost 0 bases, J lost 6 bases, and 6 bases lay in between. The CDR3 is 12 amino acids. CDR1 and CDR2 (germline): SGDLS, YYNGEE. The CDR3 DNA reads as TGTGCCAGCAGCGTAGAGGGAGCTGAAGCTTTCTTT. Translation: CASSVEGAEAFF.

The CDR3 loop is CASSYFGGNEQFF. CDR3 bases: TGTGCCAGCAGTTACTTTGGGGGCAATGAGCAGTTCTTC. The V gene is TRBV6-6, the J gene TRBJ2-1; D assignment may be TRBD1 or TRBD2 (5 bases each). Trimming left V 1 base short and J 6 bases short, with 7 bases between. Germline CDR1 MNHNY, CDR2 SVGAGI (reference sequence). The CDR3 covers 13 residues.

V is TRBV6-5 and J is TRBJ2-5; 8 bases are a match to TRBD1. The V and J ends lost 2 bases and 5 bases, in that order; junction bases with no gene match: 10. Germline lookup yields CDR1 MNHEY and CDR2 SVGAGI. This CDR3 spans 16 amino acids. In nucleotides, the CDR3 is TGTGCCAGCAGTTACGCGCCGCAGGGGGCTGGGGAGACCCAGTACTTC. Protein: CASSYAPQGAGETQYF.

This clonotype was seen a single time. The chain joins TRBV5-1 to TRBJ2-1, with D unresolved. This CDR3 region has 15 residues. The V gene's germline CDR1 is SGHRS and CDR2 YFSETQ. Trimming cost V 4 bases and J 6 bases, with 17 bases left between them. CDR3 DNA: TGCGCCAGCAGCCCAAGCTATGCCAGCCTCAATGAGCAGTTCTTC. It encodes CASSPSYASLNEQFF.

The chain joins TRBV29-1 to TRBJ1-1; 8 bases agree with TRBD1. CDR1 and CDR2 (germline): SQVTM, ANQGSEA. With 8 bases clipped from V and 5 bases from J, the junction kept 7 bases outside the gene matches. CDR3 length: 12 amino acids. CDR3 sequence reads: CSTSRGRTEAFF. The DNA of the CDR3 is TGCAGCACATCCAGGGGGCGGACTGAAGCTTTCTTT.

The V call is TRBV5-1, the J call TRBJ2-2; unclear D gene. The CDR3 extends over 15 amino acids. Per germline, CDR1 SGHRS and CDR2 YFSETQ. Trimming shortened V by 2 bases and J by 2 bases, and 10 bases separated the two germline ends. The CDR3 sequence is CASSFDTANTGELFF. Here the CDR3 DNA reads TGCGCCAGCAGCTTTGATACAGCCAACACCGGGGAGCTGTTTTTT.

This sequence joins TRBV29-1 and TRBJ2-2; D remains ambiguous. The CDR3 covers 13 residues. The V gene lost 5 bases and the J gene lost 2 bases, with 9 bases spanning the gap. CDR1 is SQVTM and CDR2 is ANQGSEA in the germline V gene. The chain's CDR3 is CSVSRSNTGELFF. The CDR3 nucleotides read TGCAGCGTTTCGAGAAGCAACACCGGGGAGCTGTTTTTT.